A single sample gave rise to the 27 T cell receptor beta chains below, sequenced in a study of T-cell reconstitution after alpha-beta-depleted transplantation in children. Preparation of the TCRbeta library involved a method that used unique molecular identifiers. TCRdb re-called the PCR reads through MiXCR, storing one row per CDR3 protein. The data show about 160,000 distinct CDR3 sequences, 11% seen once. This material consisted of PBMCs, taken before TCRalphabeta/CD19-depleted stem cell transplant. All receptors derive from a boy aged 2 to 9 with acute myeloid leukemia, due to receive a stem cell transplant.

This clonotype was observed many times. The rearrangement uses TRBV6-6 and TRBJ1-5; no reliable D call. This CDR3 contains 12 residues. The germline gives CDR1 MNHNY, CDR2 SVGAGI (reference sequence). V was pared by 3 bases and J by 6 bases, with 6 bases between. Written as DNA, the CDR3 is TGTGCCAGCAGTTATATCGGTCAGCCCCAGCATTTT. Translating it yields CASSYIGQPQHF.

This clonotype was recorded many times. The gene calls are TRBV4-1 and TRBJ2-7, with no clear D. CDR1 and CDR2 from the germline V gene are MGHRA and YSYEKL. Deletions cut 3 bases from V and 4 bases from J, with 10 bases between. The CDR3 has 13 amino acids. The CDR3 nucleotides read TGCGCCAGCAGCCACCAAACCCTTTACGAGCAGTACTTC. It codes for CASSHQTLYEQYF.

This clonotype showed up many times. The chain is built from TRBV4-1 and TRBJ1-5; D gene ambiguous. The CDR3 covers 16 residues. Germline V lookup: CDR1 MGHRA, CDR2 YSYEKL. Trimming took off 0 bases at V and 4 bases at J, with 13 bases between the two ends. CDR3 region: CASSQEFGIRNQPQHF. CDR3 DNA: TGCGCCAGCAGCCAAGAATTTGGGATACGTAATCAGCCCCAGCATTTT.

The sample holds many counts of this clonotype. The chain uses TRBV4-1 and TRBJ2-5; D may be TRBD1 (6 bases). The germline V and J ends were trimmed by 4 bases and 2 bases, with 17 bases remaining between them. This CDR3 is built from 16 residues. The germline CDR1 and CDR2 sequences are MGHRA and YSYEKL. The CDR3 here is CASSLLGGTIQETQYF. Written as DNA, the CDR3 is TGCGCCAGCAGCCTCCTAGGGGGAACTATTCAAGAGACCCAGTACTTC.

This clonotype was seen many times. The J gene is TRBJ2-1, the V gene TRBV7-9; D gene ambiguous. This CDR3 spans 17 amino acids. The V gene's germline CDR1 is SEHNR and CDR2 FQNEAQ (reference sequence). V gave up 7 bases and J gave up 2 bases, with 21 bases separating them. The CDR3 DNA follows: TGTGCCAGCAACCATCCTTCGAGTGGCGGCCCCTACAATGAGCAGTTCTTC. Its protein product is CASNHPSSGGPYNEQFF.

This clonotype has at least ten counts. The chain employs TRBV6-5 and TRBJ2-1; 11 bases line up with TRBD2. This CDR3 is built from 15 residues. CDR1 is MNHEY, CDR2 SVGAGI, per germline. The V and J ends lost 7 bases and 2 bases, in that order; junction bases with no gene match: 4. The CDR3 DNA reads TGTGCCAGCAAAACTAGCGGGGGAACCTACAATGAGCAGTTCTTC. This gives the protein CASKTSGGTYNEQFF.

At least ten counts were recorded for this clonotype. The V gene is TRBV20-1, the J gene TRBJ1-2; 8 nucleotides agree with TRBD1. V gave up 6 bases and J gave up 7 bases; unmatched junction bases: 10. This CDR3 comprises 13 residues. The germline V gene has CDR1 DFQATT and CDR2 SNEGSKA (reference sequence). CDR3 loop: CSARRGLHSGYTF. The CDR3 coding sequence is TGCAGTGCACGCAGGGGGCTTCACAGTGGCTACACCTTC.

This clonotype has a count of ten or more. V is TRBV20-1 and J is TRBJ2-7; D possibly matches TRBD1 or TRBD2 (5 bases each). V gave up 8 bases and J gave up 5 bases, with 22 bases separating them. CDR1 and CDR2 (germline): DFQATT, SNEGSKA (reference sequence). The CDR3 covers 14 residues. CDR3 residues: CSQSHGGTRDEQYF. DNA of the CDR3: TGCAGTCAATCCCATGGGGGTACCCGGGACGAGCAGTACTTC.

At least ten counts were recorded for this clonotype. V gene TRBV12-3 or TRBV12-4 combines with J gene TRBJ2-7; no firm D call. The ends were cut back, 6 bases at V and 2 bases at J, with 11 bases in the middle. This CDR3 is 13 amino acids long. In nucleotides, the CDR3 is TGTGCCAGCAGGAGACGAGAAGCCTACGAGCAGTACTTC. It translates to CASRRREAYEQYF.

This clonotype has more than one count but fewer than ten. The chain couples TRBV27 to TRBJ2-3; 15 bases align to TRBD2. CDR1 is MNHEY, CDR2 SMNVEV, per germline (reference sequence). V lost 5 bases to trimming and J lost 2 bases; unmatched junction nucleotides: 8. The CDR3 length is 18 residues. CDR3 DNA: TGTGCCAGCAGTCGATTGGGACTAGCGGGAGGCCTCACAGATACGCAGTATTTT. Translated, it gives CASSRLGLAGGLTDTQYF.

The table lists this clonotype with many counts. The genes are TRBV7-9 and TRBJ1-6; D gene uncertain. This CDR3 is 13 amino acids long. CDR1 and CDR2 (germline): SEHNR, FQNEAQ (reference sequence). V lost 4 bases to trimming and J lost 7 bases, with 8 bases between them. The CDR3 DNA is TGTGCCAGCAGCTCAACCGTGAATTCACCCCTCCACTTT. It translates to CASSSTVNSPLHF.

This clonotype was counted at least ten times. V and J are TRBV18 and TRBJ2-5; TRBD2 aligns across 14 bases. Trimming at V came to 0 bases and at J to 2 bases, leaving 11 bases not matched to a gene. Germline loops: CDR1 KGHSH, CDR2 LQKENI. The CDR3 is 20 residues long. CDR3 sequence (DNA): TGTGCCAGCTCACCACCGGGACTAGCGGGGGCAAATGCCGTTCAAGAGACCCAGTACTTC. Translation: CASSPPGLAGANAVQETQYF. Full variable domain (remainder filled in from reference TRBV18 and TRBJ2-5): NAGVMQNPRHLVRRRGQEARLRCSPMKGHSHVYWYRQLPEEGLKFMVYLQKENIIDESGMPKERFSAEFPKEGPSILRIQQVVRGDSAAYFCASSPPGLAGANAVQETQYFGPGTRLLVL.

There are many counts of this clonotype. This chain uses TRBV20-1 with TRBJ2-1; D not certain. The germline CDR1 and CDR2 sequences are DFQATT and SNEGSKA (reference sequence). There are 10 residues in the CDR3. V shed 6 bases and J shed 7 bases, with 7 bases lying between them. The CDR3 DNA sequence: TGCAGTGCCGTTTTGAATGAGCAGTTCTTC. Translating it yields CSAVLNEQFF.

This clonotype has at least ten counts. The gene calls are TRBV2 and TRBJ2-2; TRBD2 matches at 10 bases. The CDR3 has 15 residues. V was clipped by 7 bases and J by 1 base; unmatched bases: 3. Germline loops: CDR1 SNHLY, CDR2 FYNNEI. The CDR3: CASKRTSGNTGELFF. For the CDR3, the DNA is TGTGCCAGCAAGAGGACTAGCGGGAACACCGGGGAGCTGTTTTTT.

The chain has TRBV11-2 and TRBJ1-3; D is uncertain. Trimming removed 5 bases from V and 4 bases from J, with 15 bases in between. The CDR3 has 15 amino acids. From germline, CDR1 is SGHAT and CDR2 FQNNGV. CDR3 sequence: CASSRPPWRGNTIYF. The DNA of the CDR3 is TGTGCCAGCAGCAGGCCTCCGTGGAGGGGAAACACCATATATTTT.

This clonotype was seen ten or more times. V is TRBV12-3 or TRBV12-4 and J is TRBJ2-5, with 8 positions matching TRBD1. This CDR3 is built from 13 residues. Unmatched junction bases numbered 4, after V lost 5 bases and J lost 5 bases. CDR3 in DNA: TGTGCCAGCAGTCGAAACAGGGGGGAGACCCAGTACTTC. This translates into CASSRNRGETQYF.

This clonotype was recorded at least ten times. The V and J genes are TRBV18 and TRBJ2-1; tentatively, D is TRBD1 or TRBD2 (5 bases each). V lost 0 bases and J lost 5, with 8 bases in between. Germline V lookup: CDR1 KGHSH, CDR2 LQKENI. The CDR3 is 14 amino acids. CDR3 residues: CASSPPGTHNEQFF. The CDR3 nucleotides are TGTGCCAGCTCACCACCCGGGACCCACAATGAGCAGTTCTTC.

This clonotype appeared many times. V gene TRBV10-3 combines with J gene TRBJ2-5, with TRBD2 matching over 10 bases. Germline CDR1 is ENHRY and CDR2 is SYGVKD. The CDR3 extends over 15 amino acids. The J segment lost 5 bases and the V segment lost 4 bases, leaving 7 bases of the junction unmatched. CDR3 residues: CAISGSGGAQETQYF. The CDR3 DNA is TGTGCCATCAGTGGCAGCGGGGGGGCCCAGGAGACCCAGTACTTC.

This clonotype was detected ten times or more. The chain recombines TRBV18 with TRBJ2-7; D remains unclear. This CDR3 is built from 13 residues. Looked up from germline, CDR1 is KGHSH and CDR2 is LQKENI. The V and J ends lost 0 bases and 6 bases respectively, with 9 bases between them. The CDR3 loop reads CASSPPCFGEQYV. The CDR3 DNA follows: TGTGCCAGCTCACCACCGTGCTTCGGCGAGCAGTACGTC.

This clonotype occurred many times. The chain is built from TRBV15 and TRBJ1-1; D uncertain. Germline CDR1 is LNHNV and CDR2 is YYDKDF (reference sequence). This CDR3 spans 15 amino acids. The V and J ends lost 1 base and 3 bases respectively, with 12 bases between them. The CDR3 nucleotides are TGTGCCACCAGCAGAGTCATAGGGTGGGACACTGAAGCTTTCTTT. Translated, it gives CATSRVIGWDTEAFF.

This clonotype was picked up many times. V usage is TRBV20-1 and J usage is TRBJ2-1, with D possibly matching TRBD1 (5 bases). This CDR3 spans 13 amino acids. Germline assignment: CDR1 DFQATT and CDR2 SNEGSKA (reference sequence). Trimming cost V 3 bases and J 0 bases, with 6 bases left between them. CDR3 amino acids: CSASDSSYNEQFF. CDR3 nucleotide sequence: TGCAGTGCTAGTGACAGCTCCTACAATGAGCAGTTCTTC.

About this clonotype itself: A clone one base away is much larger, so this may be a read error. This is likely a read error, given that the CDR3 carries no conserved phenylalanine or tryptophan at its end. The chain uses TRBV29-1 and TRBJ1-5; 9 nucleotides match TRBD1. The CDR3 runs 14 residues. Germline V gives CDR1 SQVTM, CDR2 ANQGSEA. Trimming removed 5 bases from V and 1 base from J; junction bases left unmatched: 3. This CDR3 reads CSVLDRGSNQPQHS. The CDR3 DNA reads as TGCAGCGTTCTTGACAGGGGGAGCAATCAGCCCCAGCATTCT.

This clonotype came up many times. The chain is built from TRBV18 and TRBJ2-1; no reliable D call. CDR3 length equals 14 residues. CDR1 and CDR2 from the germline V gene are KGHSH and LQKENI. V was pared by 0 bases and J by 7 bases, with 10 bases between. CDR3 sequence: CASSPPPGQNEQFF. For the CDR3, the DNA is TGTGCCAGCTCACCACCCCCCGGGCAAAATGAGCAGTTCTTC.

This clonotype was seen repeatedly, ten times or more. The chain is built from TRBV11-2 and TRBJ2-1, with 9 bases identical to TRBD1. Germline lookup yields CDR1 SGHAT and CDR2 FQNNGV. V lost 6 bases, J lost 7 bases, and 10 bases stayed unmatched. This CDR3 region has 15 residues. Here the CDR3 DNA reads TGTGCCAGCAGGTTACCGGGACAGGGTGTTAATGAGCAGTTCTTC. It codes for CASRLPGQGVNEQFF.

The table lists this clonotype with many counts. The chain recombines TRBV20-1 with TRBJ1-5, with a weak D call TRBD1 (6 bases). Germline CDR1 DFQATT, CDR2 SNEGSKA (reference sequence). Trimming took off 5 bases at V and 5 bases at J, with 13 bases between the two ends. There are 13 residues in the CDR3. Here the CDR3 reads CSAEQGLYQPQHF. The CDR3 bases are TGCAGTGCTGAACAGGGACTTTATCAGCCCCAGCATTTT.

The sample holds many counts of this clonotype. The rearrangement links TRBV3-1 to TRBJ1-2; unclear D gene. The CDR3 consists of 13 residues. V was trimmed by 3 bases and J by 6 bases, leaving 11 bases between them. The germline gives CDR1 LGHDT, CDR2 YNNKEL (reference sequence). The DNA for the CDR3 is TGTGCCAGCAGCCATTTGGGTGTTCATGGCTACACCTTC. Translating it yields CASSHLGVHGYTF.

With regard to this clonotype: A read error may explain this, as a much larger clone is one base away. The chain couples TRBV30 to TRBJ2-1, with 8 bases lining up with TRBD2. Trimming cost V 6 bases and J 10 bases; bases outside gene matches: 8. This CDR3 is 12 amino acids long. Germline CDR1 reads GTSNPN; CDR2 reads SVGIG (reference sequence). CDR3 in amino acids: CACPGIAGEQFF. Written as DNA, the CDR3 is TGTGCCTGTCCGGGAATAGCGGGAGAGCAGTTCTTC.